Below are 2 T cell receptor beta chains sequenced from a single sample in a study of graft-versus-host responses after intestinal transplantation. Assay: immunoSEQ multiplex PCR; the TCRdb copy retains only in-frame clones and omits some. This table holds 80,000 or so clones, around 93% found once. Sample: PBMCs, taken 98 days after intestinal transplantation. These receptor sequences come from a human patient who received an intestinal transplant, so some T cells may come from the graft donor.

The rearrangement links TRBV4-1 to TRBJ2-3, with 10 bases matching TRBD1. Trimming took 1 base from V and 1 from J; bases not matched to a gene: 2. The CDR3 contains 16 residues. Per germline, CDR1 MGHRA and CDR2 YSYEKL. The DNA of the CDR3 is TGCGCCAGCAGCCAAGTCGGACAGGGGGGCACAGATACGCAGTATTTT. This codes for CASSQVGQGGTDTQYF.

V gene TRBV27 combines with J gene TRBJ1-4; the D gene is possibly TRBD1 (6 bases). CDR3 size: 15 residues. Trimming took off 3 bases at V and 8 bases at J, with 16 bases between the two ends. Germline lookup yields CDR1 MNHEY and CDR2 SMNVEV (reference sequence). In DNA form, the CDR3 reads TGTGCCAGCAGTTTTGGATCAGGGGTAGAAGAAAAACTGTTTTTT. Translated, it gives CASSFGSGVEEKLFF.